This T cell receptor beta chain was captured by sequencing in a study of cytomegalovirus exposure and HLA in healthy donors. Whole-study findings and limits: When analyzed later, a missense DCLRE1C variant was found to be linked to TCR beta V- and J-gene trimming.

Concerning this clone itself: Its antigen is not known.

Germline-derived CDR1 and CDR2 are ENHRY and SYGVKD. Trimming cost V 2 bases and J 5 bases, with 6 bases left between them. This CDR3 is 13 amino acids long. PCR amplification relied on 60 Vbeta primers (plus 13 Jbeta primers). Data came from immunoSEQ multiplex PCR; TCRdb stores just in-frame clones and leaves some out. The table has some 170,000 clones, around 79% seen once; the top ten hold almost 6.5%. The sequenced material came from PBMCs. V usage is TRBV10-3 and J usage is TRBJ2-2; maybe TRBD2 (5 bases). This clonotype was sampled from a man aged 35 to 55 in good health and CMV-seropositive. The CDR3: CAISEGRTGELFF. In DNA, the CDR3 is TGTGCCATCAGTGAGGGGAGAACCGGGGAGCTGTTTTTT.